A selection of T cell receptor beta chains follows, all from one sample in a study of long-term antiretroviral therapy in people with HIV. Assay used: immunoSEQ multiplex PCR; TCRdb lists only in-frame clones, some missing. The sample holds more than 20,000 clones, 95% seen once. The specimen was unsorted PBMCs, collected about 4.7 years after starting antiretroviral therapy. These receptors all stem from a woman in her forties or fifties with HIV. Each CDR3 is given with its conserved first and last residue. The D gene is left open where the match is weak. Clone size, where shown, is once, few, many, or a class for clones that have expanded.

NA,TRBJ2-1,TRBV25-1,NA,TGTGCCAGCAGTGAAGGGGGTTGGGGGGTATACGGCAATGAGCAGTTCTTC,CASSEGGWGVYGNEQFF
NA,TRBJ2-5,TRBV10-3,NA,TGTGCCATCAGTGGGGGGTCGGGCGAGACCCAGTACTTC,CAISGGSGETQYF
NA,TRBJ1-2,TRBV6-5,NA,TGTGCCAGCAGTTACGGCGCTGGACCTAGCCGATATGGCTACACCTTC,CASSYGAGPSRYGYTF
NA,TRBJ2-7,TRBV6-1,NA,TGTGCCAGCAGTGAGGTTAGCGAGCAGTACTTC,CASSEVSEQYF
NA,TRBJ2-1,TRBV5-1,NA,TGCGCCAGCAGCTCAGAGGGCCCATTGGATGAGCAGTTCTTC,CASSSEGPLDEQFF
NA,TRBJ1-2,TRBV7-2,NA,TGTGCCAGCAGCTTTGAATACTCCTATGGCTACACCTTC,CASSFEYSYGYTF
NA,TRBJ1-1,TRBV11-1,NA,TGTGCCAGCAGTGCGGACAGAACAATTACTGAAGCTTTCTTT,CASSADRTITEAFF
TRBD1,TRBJ1-2,TRBV27,once,TGTGCCAGCAGCCACAGGGGGCCTTCCTATGGCTACACCTTC,CASSHRGPSYGYTF
NA,TRBJ1-5,TRBV5-5,once,TGTGCCAGCAGCTTGTTGGGGGTTAGCAATCAGCCCCAGCATTTT,CASSLLGVSNQPQHF
TRBD1,TRBJ1-1,TRBV7-2,NA,TGTGCCAGCAGCTCCTCAGGGGCAGGGGGTGATGAAGCTTTCTTT,CASSSSGAGGDEAFF
NA,TRBJ1-2,TRBV10-3,once,TGTGCCATCAGTGAATCAGGCTATGGCTACACCTTC,CAISESGYGYTF
NA,TRBJ2-7,TRBV6-1,NA,TGTGCCAGCAGTGAACAGGGGTGGTACGAGCAGTACTTC,CASSEQGWYEQYF
NA,TRBJ2-7,TRBV19,NA,TGTGCCAGTAGTATTTCAGGGTACAACGAGCAGTACTTC,CASSISGYNEQYF
NA,TRBJ2-5,TRBV20-1,NA,TGCAGTGCTAGCGGGGAGACCCAGTACTTC,CSASGETQYF
NA,TRBJ2-7,TRBV7-8,few,TGTGCCAGCAGCTTAGCCCGAAACTACGAGCAGTACTTC,CASSLARNYEQYF
NA,TRBJ2-3,TRBV5-1,NA,TGCGCCAGCAGCTTGAAGGGGGTCACAGATACGCAGTATTTT,CASSLKGVTDTQYF
NA,TRBJ1-3,TRBV19,NA,TGTGCCAGTATTCCCTGGACAGGAAACACCATATATTTT,CASIPWTGNTIYF